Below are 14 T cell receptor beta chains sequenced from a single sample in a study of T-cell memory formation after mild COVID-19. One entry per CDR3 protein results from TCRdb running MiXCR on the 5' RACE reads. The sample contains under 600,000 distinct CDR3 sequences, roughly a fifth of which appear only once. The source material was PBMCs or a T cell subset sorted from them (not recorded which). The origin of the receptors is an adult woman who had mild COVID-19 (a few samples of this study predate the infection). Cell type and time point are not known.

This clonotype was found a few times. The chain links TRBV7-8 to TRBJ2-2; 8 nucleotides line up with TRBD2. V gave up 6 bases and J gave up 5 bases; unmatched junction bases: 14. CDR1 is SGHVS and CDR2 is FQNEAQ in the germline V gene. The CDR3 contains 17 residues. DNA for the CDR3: TGTGCCAGCAGTTCCCAGGGTGGCGGGAGGTATACCGGGGAGCTGTTTTTT. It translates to CASSSQGGGRYTGELFF.

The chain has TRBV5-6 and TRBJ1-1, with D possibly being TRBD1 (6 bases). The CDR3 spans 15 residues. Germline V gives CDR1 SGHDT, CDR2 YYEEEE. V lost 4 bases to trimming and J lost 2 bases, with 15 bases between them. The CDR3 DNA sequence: TGTGCCAGCAGCACCCCCCGGACAGATAACACTGAAGCTTTCTTT. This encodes CASSTPRTDNTEAFF.

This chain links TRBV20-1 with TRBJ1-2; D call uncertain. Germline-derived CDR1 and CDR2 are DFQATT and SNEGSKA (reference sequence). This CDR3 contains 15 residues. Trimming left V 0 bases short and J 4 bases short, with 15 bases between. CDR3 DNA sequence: TGCAGTGCTAGAGACCTCGTTGTGCCCAGCTATGGCTACACCTTC. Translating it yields CSARDLVVPSYGYTF.

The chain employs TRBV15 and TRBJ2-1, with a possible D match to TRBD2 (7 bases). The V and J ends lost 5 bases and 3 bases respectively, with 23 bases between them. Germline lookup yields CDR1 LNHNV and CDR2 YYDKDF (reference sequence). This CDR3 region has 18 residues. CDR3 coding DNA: TGTGCCACCAGCGAGAGAGGTTTAGGGGGGGGCCTCTACAATGAGCAGTTCTTC. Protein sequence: CATSERGLGGGLYNEQFF.

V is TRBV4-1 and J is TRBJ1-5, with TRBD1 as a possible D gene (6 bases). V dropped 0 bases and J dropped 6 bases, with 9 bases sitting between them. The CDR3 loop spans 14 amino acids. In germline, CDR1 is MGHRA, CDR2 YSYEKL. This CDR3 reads CASSQDGGPQPQHF. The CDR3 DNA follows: TGCGCCAGCAGCCAAGATGGGGGGCCTCAGCCCCAGCATTTT.

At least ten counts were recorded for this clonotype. The CDR3 reads CASSAPGYNQYF. The CDR3 nucleotides are TGTGCCAGCAGTGCCCCGGGCTATAATCAGTACTTC. The chain joins TRBV2 to TRBJ2-7; D ambiguous. The ends were cut back, 4 bases at V and 10 bases at J, with 14 bases in the middle. Per germline, CDR1 SNHLY and CDR2 FYNNEI. This CDR3 comprises 12 residues.

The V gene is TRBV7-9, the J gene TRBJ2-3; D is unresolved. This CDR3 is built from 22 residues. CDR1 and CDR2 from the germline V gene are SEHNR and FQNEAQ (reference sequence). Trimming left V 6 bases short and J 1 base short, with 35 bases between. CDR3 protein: CASRPTFGPSNGLPSGTDTQYF. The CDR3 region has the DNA TGTGCCAGCAGACCAACGTTCGGACCCAGCAACGGCCTTCCGTCCGGCACAGATACGCAGTATTTT.

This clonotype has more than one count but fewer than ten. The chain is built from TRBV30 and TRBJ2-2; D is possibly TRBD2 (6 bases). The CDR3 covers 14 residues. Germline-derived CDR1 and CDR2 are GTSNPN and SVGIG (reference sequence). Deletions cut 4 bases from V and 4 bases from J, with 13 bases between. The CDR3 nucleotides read TGTGCCTGGATGGGGCTGCGGGGCACCGGGGAGCTGTTTTTT. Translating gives CAWMGLRGTGELFF.

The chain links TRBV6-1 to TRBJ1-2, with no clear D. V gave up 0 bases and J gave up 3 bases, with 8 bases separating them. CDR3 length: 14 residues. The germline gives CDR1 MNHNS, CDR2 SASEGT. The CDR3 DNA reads TGTGCCAGCAGTGAAGCGCCCGGGTACTATGGCTACACCTTC. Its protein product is CASSEAPGYYGYTF.

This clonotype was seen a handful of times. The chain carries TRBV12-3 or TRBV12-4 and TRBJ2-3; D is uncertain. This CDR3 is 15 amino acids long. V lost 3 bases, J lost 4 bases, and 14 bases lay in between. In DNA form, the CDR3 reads TGTGCCAGCAGTTTTGCACCCCCGGGCCCAGATACGCAGTATTTT. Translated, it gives CASSFAPPGPDTQYF.

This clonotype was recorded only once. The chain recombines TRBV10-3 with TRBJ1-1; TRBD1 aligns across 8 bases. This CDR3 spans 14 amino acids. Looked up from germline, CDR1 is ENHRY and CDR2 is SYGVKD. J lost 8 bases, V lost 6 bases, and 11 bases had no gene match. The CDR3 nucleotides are TGTGCCATCAGAGCTACCGGGACAGGTGTCGAAGCTTTCTTT. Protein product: CAIRATGTGVEAFF.

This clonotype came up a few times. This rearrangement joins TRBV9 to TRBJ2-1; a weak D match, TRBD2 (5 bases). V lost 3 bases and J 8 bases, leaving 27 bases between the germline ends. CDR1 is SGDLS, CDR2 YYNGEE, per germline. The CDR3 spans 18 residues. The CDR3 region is CASSGDPETGGPLDEQFF. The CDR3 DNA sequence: TGTGCCAGCAGCGGAGACCCTGAGACTGGAGGCCCCTTGGATGAGCAGTTCTTC.

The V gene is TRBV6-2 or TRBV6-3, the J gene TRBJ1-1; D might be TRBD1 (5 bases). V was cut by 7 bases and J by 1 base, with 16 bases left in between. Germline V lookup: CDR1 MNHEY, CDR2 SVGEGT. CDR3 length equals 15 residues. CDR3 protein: CASISYRDGNTEAFF. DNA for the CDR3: TGTGCCAGCATCTCCTACCGGGACGGGAACACTGAAGCTTTCTTT.

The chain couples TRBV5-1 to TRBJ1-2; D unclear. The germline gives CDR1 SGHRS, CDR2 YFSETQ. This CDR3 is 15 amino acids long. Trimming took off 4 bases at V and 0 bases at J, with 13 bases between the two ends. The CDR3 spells CASSVEEPANYGYTF. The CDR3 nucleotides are TGCGCCAGCAGCGTGGAGGAACCTGCTAACTATGGCTACACCTTC.